The source of this T cell receptor (beta chain) is a study of cytomegalovirus exposure and HLA in healthy donors. Overall study findings and caveats: Trimming of TCR beta V- and J-genes showed a link, identified in a later analysis, to a missense DCLRE1C variant.

The CDR3 is 16 amino acids. Germline assignment: CDR1 SEHNR and CDR2 FQNEAQ (reference sequence). V shed 5 bases and J 0 bases; nucleotides not matched to a gene: 5. It was with 60 Vbeta and 13 Jbeta primers that the PCR ran. The method was immunoSEQ multiplex PCR; TCRdb's version includes in-frame clones alone and lacks a portion of them. The sample shows 4,700 or so clones, roughly 80% of them seen only once. A remark on this clone: Its antigen remains unknown.

This receptor was obtained from a woman between 40 and 55 years old in good health and CMV-seropositive. Sequenced sample: PBMCs. V and J are TRBV7-9 and TRBJ2-1, with 9 bases that match TRBD1. For the CDR3, the DNA is TGTGCCAGCAGCAAACAGGGGGCTATCTCCTACAATGAGCAGTTCTTC. Encoded protein: CASSKQGAISYNEQFF.